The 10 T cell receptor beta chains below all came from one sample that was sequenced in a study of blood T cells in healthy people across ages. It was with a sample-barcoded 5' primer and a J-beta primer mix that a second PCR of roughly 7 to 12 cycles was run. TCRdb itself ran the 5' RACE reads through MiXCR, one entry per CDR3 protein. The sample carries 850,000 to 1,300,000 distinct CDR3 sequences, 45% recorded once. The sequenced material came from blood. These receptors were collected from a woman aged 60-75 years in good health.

CDR3 in amino acids: CASSVQRGLMDTQYF. CDR3 DNA: TGTGCCAGCAGCGTTCAGCGGGGCCTTATGGATACGCAGTATTTT. V and J are TRBV9 and TRBJ2-3; 7 nucleotides agree with TRBD2. J gave up 6 bases and V 2 bases, and 9 bases lay outside the gene matches. Germline V gene lookup returns CDR1 SGDLS and CDR2 YYNGEE. CDR3 length equals 15 residues.

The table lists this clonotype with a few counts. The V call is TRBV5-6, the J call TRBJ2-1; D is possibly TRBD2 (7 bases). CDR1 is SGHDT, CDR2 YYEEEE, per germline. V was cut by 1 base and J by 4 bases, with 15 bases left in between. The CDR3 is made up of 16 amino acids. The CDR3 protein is CASSLKKGGWYNEQFF. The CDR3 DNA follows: TGTGCCAGCAGCTTGAAGAAGGGGGGGTGGTACAATGAGCAGTTCTTC.

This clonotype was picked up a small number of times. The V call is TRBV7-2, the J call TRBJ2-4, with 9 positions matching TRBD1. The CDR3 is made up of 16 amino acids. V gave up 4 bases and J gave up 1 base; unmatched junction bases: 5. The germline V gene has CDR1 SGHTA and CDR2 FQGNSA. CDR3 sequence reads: CASSSRTGEAKNIQYF. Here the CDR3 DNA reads TGTGCCAGCAGCTCTCGGACAGGGGAGGCCAAAAACATTCAGTACTTC.

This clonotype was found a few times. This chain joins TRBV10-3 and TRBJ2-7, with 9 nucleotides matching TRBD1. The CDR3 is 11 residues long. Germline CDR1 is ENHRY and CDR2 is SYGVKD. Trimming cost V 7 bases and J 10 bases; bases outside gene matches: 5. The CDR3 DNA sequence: TGTGCCATCATGACACAGGGGGCCCAGTACTTC. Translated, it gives CAIMTQGAQYF.

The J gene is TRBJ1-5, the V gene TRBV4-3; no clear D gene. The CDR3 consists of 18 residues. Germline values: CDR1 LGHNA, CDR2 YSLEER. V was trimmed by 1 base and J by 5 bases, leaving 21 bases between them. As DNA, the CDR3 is TGCGCCAGCAGCCAAGGTCTTACAGCCGGGTATCGTTATCAGCCCCAGCATTTT. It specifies CASSQGLTAGYRYQPQHF.

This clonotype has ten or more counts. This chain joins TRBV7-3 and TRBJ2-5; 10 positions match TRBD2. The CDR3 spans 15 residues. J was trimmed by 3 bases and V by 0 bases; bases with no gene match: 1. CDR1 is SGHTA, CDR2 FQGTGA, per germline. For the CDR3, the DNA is TGTGCCAGCAGCTTAACCAGCGGGAGGGAAGAGACCCAGTACTTC. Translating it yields CASSLTSGREETQYF.

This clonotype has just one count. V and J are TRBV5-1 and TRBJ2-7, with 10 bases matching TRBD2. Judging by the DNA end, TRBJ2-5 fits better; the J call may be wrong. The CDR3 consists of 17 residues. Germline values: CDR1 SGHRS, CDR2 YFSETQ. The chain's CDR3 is CASSTRLAGVSKETQYF. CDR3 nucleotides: TGCGCCAGCAGCACCAGACTAGCGGGTGTGTCCAAAGAGACCCAGTACTTC.

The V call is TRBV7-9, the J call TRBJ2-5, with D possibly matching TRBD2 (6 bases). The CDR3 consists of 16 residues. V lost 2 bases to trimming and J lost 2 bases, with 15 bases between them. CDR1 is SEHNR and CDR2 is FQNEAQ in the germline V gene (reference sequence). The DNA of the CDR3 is TGTGCCAGCAGCTTACGGGCGGGGTCTACTCAAGAGACCCAGTACTTC. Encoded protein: CASSLRAGSTQETQYF.

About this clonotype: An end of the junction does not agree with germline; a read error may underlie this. In nucleotides, the CDR3 is TGTGCCAGCAGCTTAGATGGGATAGCCAAAAACATTCAGTACTTC. It translates to CASSLDGIAKNIQYF. This rearrangement joins TRBV5-1 to TRBJ2-4; unclear D gene. The CDR3 is made up of 15 amino acids. Germline assignment: CDR1 SGHRS and CDR2 YFSETQ.

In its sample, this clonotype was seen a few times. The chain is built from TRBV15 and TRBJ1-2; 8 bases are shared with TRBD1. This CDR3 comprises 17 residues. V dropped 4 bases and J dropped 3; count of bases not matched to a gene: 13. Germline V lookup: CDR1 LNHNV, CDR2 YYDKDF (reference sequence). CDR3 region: CATSTLGTGPWDYGYTF. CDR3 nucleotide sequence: TGTGCCACCAGCACCCTAGGGACAGGACCTTGGGACTATGGCTACACCTTC.